The 22 T cell receptor beta chains in this list originate from one sample, sequenced in a study of T-cell reconstitution after alpha-beta-depleted transplantation in children. The TCRbeta library incorporated unique molecular identifiers. TCRdb re-called the PCR reads with MiXCR, one entry per CDR3 protein. Here the sample spans 900,000 or so distinct CDR3 sequences, 15% to 20% being singletons. This specimen consisted of PBMCs, mostly from graft donor cells, obtained 360 days after TCRalphabeta/CD19-depleted stem cell transplant. These receptors were taken from a male patient younger than 18 who had a stem cell transplant for acute lymphoblastic leukemia, so the T cells may come from the graft donor.

The chain carries TRBV20-1 and TRBJ2-4; no reliable D call. CDR1 and CDR2 (germline): DFQATT, SNEGSKA (reference sequence). The CDR3 is made up of 14 amino acids. The V gene lost 3 bases and the J gene lost 0 bases, with 9 bases spanning the gap. This chain's CDR3 is CSASQPLAKNIQYF. CDR3 bases: TGCAGTGCTAGCCAACCCTTAGCCAAAAACATTCAGTACTTC.

This clonotype was seen more than once but under ten times. The CDR3 DNA reads TGTGCCAGCAGCGTAGGTTTTCAGGCTAACTATGGCTACACCTTC. The encoded protein is CASSVGFQANYGYTF. This rearrangement joins TRBV9 to TRBJ1-2; no firm D call. Germline lookup yields CDR1 SGDLS and CDR2 YYNGEE. Trimming took off 0 bases at V and 0 bases at J, with 9 bases between the two ends. This CDR3 has 15 amino acids.

This clonotype was recorded many times. The V and J genes are TRBV7-7 and TRBJ2-7; D remains ambiguous. CDR3 size: 10 residues. V lost 9 bases to trimming and J lost 5 bases, with 8 bases between them. Germline values: CDR1 SSHAT, CDR2 FNYEAQ (reference sequence). The CDR3 coding sequence is TGTGCCAGGAACCCCGACGAGCAGTACTTC. Translation: CARNPDEQYF.

The chain joins TRBV6-5 to TRBJ1-2; no clear D gene. This CDR3 region has 16 residues. The V end was cut by 3 bases, the J end by 2 bases, with 16 bases between. The germline V gene has CDR1 MNHEY and CDR2 SVGAGI. Here the CDR3 reads CASSYPGSDGNYGYTF. Written as DNA, the CDR3 is TGTGCCAGCAGTTATCCAGGTTCCGACGGCAACTATGGCTACACCTTC.

The V gene is TRBV5-6, the J gene TRBJ1-5, with D possibly being TRBD1 (5 bases). V lost 5 bases to trimming and J lost 3 bases, with 15 bases between them. The CDR3 sequence is 15 residues long. Germline lookup yields CDR1 SGHDT and CDR2 YYEEEE. The CDR3: CASRRGSLNNQPQHF. CDR3 in DNA: TGTGCCAGCAGGCGGGGCAGCCTAAACAATCAGCCCCAGCATTTT.

This clonotype was counted at least ten times. The chain links TRBV15 to TRBJ1-2; D perhaps matches TRBD1 (5 bases). V gave up 0 bases and J gave up 4 bases, with 12 bases separating them. The CDR3 sequence is 15 residues long. The germline CDR1 and CDR2 sequences are LNHNV and YYDKDF (reference sequence). CDR3 nucleotides: TGTGCCACCAGCAGAGATCCAGGGCCAGGCTATGGCTACACCTTC. Its protein product is CATSRDPGPGYGYTF.

The chain carries TRBV9 and TRBJ2-1; 11 nucleotides agree with TRBD2. This CDR3 has 17 amino acids. The germline gives CDR1 SGDLS, CDR2 YYNGEE. V shed 3 bases and J 0 bases; nucleotides not matched to a gene: 5. Written as DNA, the CDR3 is TGTGCCAGCAGCGAGGCGACTAGCGGGATCTCCTACAATGAGCAGTTCTTC. It codes for CASSEATSGISYNEQFF.

The genes are TRBV4-1 and TRBJ2-2, with D possibly being TRBD2 (6 bases). V lost 3 bases to trimming and J lost 4 bases, with 12 bases between them. CDR1 is MGHRA and CDR2 is YSYEKL in the germline V gene. The CDR3 length is 15 residues. The CDR3 DNA reads TGCGCCAGCAGCCAGGGAGGACTAACCACCGGGGAGCTGTTTTTT. Protein sequence: CASSQGGLTTGELFF.

This clonotype was counted between two and nine times. This chain connects TRBV6-4 to TRBJ2-1; no firm D call. In germline, CDR1 is MRHNA, CDR2 SNTAGT. Between the trimmed V and J ends, which lost 0 bases and 6 bases, there was a span of 9 bases. This CDR3 has 14 amino acids. The CDR3 DNA reads TGTGCCAGCAGTGACTCGGGTAAGATCAATGAGCAGTTCTTC. Its translation: CASSDSGKINEQFF.

This clonotype was observed a handful of times. This chain links TRBV20-1 with TRBJ2-3; TRBD2 might be the D (6 bases). Germline V CDR1 and CDR2: DFQATT, SNEGSKA (reference sequence). The CDR3 has 14 residues. V shed 7 bases and J shed 0 bases, with 14 bases lying between them. The CDR3 DNA reads as TGCAGTGGCCCAGCGGAGGGGAGCACAGATACGCAGTATTTT. It yields the protein CSGPAEGSTDTQYF.

This chain connects TRBV12-5 to TRBJ2-3, with D maybe TRBD2 (5 bases). Germline V CDR1 and CDR2: LGHNT, FRNRAP. The CDR3 runs to 15 residues. The V and J ends lost 1 base and 6 bases respectively, with 14 bases between them. CDR3 bases: TGTGCTAGTGGTTTGGACCTCCGACTATACGATACGCAGTATTTT. Amino acid sequence: CASGLDLRLYDTQYF. Drawing the rest from reference TRBV12-5 and TRBJ2-3, the complete variable domain is DARVTQTPRHKVTEMGQEVTMRCQPILGHNTVFWYRQTMMQGLELLAYFRNRAPLDDSGMPKDRFSAEMPDATLATLKIQPSEPRDSAVYFCASGLDLRLYDTQYFGPGTRLTVL.

There are many counts of this clonotype. This sequence joins TRBV7-8 and TRBJ2-2; maybe TRBD1 (5 bases). This CDR3 has 15 residues. V lost 4 bases and J lost 5, with 14 bases in between. Germline CDR1 and CDR2: SGHVS and FQNEAQ. The CDR3 region has the DNA TGTGCCAGCAGCTCATGGCAGGGAAAGACCGGGGAGCTGTTTTTT. Translated, it gives CASSSWQGKTGELFF.

The rearrangement joins TRBV7-2 to TRBJ2-1; D unresolved. Trimming removed 3 bases from V and 4 bases from J, with 16 bases in between. Germline values: CDR1 SGHTA, CDR2 FQGNSA. This CDR3 is 16 amino acids long. CDR3: CASSFWGLGWYNEQFF. The CDR3 region has the DNA TGTGCCAGCAGCTTCTGGGGTCTAGGATGGTACAATGAGCAGTTCTTC.

This clonotype was picked up many times. This chain connects TRBV7-7 to TRBJ2-5; D call uncertain. The CDR3 has 9 amino acids. V gave up 8 bases and J gave up 5 bases, with 3 bases separating them. Germline V lookup: CDR1 SSHAT, CDR2 FNYEAQ (reference sequence). The CDR3 nucleotides are TGTGCCAGCGGGGAGACCCAGTACTTC. This codes for CASGETQYF.

The chain uses TRBV7-3 and TRBJ2-7, with a possible D match to TRBD2 (6 bases). V lost 2 bases and J 2 bases, leaving 13 bases between the germline ends. The CDR3 sequence is 15 residues long. CDR1 and CDR2 (germline): SGHTA, FQGTGA. The DNA for the CDR3 is TGTGCCAGCAGCTTAGGGCGGGAAGCACCCTACGAGCAGTACTTC. It encodes CASSLGREAPYEQYF.

This clonotype was detected only a few times. This chain links TRBV12-3 or TRBV12-4 with TRBJ2-1; the D is unclear. The CDR3 is 14 residues long. V was shortened by 2 bases and J by 2 bases, with 7 bases between the two germline ends. In DNA, the CDR3 is TGTGCCAGCAGTTTAAGGGTCCCCTACAATGAGCAGTTCTTC. Residues: CASSLRVPYNEQFF.

This clonotype has more than one count but fewer than ten. The J gene is TRBJ2-7, the V gene TRBV12-3 or TRBV12-4, with 7 bases matching TRBD2. The CDR3 spans 14 residues. Trimming took 7 bases from V and 0 from J; bases not matched to a gene: 6. The CDR3 sequence: CASKPSGGSYEQYF. Written as DNA, the CDR3 is TGTGCCAGCAAACCTAGCGGAGGCTCCTACGAGCAGTACTTC.

J is TRBJ2-1 and V is TRBV5-1; 15 bases are a match to TRBD2. The CDR3 consists of 16 residues. V trimming: 4 bases; J trimming: 6 bases; junction bases outside the gene matches: 5. Germline V gene data show CDR1 as SGHRS and CDR2 as YFSETQ. The DNA of the CDR3 is TGCGCCAGCAGCCATGGGACTAGCGGGAGGTTCAATGAGCAGTTCTTC. It is translated as CASSHGTSGRFNEQFF. The variable domain in full, completed from reference TRBV5-1 and TRBJ2-1, reads KAGVTQTPRYLIKTRGQQVTLSCSPISGHRSVSWYQQTPGQGLQFLFEYFSETQRNKGNFPGRFSGRQFSNSRSEMNVSTLELGDSALYLCASSHGTSGRFNEQFFGPGTRLTVL.

The rearrangement uses TRBV6-1 and TRBJ2-7, with D perhaps assigned TRBD1 or TRBD2 (5 bases each). The CDR3 runs 14 residues. In germline, CDR1 is MNHNS, CDR2 SASEGT. The V and J ends lost 6 bases and 2 bases respectively, with 14 bases between them. CDR3 bases: TGTGCCAGCAGATTTGGGGACGTAGCCTACGAGCAGTACTTC. Translation: CASRFGDVAYEQYF.

This chain uses TRBV18 with TRBJ2-3; perhaps D is TRBD1 or TRBD2 (6 bases each). The CDR3 spans 15 residues. Germline V gives CDR1 KGHSH, CDR2 LQKENI. Trimming cost V 1 base and J 2 bases, with 10 bases left between them. As DNA, the CDR3 is TGTGCCAGCTCACCACAGGAGGGGGTCACAGATACGCAGTATTTT. This codes for CASSPQEGVTDTQYF.

This clonotype appeared a few times. The chain is built from TRBV5-1 and TRBJ2-3; no clear D. The germline gives CDR1 SGHRS, CDR2 YFSETQ. CDR3 length: 18 residues. Between the trimmed V and J ends, which lost 4 bases and 3 bases, there was a span of 24 bases. The CDR3 DNA sequence: TGCGCCAGCAGCCCAGGACCGGTTTGGGTTTTGGGTACAGATACGCAGTATTTT. Translating gives CASSPGPVWVLGTDTQYF.

The V and J genes are TRBV7-6 and TRBJ2-7; tentative D call: TRBD2 (6 bases). The CDR3 is made up of 15 amino acids. The V gene's germline CDR1 is SGHVS and CDR2 FNYEAQ. Trimming removed 3 bases at V and 3 bases at J, with 15 bases between. CDR3 bases: TGTGCCAGCAGCTTGGACTACCAATTTTTCTACGAGCAGTACTTC. Amino acid sequence: CASSLDYQFFYEQYF.